The present TCR beta chain was sequenced within a study of shared clonotypes between healthy human individuals. Overall study findings and caveats: Incompleteness in sorted-subset sequencing, despite large depth, was shown by rarefaction. Across a handful of donors, naive CD4 shared about 5%, naive CD8 more than 3%, memory CD4 2.3%, memory CD8 more than 0.35%. Non-shared clonotypes were found to have lower generation probabilities than the clonotypes that were shared by all four of the sorted-subset donors.

Positively selected for CCR7, the CD45RO-negative cells used as naive CD8 cells excluded terminally differentiated effector memory CD45RA+ cells. Nashville, Tennessee was home to all donors, who were Caucasian adults. As regards this clone: What it recognizes is unknown.

The assay was immunoSEQ multiplex PCR, and TCRdb's table has in-frame clones only and misses some. The table records more than 550,000 clones, 92% of them present only once. Specimen: naive CD8+ T cells sorted from blood. This sequence originates from a man younger than 45 in good health.

CDR3 sequence (DNA): TGTGCCAGCAGCCGAAAGAATCAGCCCCAGCATTTT. It translates to CASSRKNQPQHF. This chain uses TRBV7-8 with TRBJ1-5, with unresolved D. There are 12 residues in the CDR3. Germline CDR1 SGHVS, CDR2 FQNEAQ. V was pared by 5 bases and J by 4 bases, with 6 bases between.